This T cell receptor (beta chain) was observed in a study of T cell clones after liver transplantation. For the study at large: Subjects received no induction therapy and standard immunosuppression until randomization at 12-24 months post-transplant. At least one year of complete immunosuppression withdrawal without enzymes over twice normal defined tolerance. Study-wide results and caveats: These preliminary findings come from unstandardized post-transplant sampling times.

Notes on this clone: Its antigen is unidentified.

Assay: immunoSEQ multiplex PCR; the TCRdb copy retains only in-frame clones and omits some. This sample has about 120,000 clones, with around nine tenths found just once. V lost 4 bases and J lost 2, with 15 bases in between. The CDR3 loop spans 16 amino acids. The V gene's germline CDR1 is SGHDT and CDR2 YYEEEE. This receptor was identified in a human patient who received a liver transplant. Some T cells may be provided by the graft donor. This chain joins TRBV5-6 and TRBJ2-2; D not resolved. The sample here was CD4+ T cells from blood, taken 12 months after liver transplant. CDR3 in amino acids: CASSPVPYGNTGELFF. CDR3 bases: TGTGCCAGCAGCCCGGTACCATACGGAAACACCGGGGAGCTGTTTTTT.